This T cell receptor (beta chain) derives from a study of T cell responses to AZD1222 COVID-19 vaccine. General study findings and limits: White British ancestry dominated among donors, who included more females, and clonal diversity was possibly underestimated.

Notes on this clone: Its antigen remains unidentified.

The CDR3 runs to 15 residues. Deletions cut 1 base from V and 3 bases from J, with 12 bases between. Germline CDR1 MNHEY, CDR2 SVGAGI. TCRdb's table, derived via immunoSEQ multiplex PCR, lists solely in-frame clones and lacks some. In the table there are tens of thousands of clones, approximately 84% of which are singletons. The clonotype originates from an adult in good health. The chain uses TRBV6-5 and TRBJ1-1; TRBD1 is a possible D gene (5 bases). Here the sequenced sample was peripheral blood, taken on day 0 of AZD1222 vaccination. This chain's CDR3 is CASSYLGAGDTEAFF. The CDR3 DNA is TGTGCCAGCAGTTACTTAGGGGCTGGGGACACTGAAGCTTTCTTT.